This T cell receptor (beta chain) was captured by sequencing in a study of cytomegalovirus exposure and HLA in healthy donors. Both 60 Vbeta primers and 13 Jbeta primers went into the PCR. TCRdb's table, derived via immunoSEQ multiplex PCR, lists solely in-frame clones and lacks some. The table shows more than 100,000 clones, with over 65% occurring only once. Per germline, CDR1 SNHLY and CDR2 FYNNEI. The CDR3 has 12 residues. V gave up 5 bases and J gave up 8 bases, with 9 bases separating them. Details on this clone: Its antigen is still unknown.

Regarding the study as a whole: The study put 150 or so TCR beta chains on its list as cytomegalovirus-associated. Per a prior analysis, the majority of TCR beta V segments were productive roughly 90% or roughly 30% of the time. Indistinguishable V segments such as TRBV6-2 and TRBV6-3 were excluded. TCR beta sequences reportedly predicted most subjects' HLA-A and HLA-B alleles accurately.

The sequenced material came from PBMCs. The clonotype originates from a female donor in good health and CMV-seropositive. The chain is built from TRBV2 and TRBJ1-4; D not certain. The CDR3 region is CASSYAREKLFF. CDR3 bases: TGTGCCAGCAGTTATGCCCGGGAAAAACTGTTTTTT.